These 5 T cell receptor beta chains originate from one sample sequenced in a study of regulatory T cells in long-lasting Graves disease. Time point: persistent/refractory GD, antithyroid drugs over 5 years with positive TRAb. PBMCs were the source of the RNA used for TCR sequencing. Construction of the TCR beta libraries employed iRepertoire HTBI primers in conjunction with Arm-PCR of CDR3 regions. TCRdb reprocessed the multiplex PCR reads via MiXCR and lists one record per CDR3 protein. This table holds approximately 470,000 distinct CDR3 sequences, about a fifth found once. The sample in question was peripheral blood mononuclear cells (PBMCs), obtained when the disease was refractory, from a patient treated with antithyroid drugs. The receptors derive from a female donor with Graves disease.

This clonotype was detected many times. The chain recombines TRBV7-2 with TRBJ1-2, with 7 nucleotides matching TRBD1. The J segment lost 1 base and the V segment lost 1 base, leaving 6 bases of the junction unmatched. Germline V gene data show CDR1 as SGHTA and CDR2 as FQGNSA. The CDR3 covers 16 residues. This chain's CDR3 is CASSLEGTAFNYGYTF. For the CDR3, the DNA is TGTGCCAGCAGCTTAGAGGGGACAGCTTTTAACTATGGCTACACCTTC.

As to this clonotype: This could be a read error, since a much larger clone is one nucleotide away. The conserved phenylalanine or tryptophan normally closing the CDR3 is absent here, so this likely arose from a read error. The chain joins TRBV2 to TRBJ2-7; TRBD1 matches 12 bases. The CDR3 totals 15 residues. Losses at the gene ends were 6 bases for V and 4 bases for J; bases not matched to a gene: 7. CDR1 and CDR2 (germline): SNHLY, FYNNEI. For the CDR3, the DNA is TGTGCCAGCAGGGACGGGACAGGGGGCAGTTACGAGCAGTACTCC. Translating gives CASRDGTGGSYEQYS.

This clonotype was picked up many times. The V call is TRBV12-3 or TRBV12-4, the J call TRBJ2-7; no definite D call. The CDR3 consists of 14 residues. V was pared by 3 bases and J by 5 bases, with 14 bases between. CDR3 in DNA: TGTGCCAGCAGTTTTCGGGCACCCGCTGACGAGCAGTACTTC. Its protein is CASSFRAPADEQYF.

The chain recombines TRBV29-1 with TRBJ2-5; the D gene is possibly TRBD1 (6 bases). The CDR3 totals 11 residues. Trimming took 0 bases from V and 12 from J, leaving 11 bases between them. Germline V gene sequence: CDR1 SQVTM, CDR2 ANQGSEA. Written as DNA, the CDR3 is TGCAGCGTTGAAGAGTCAAAGGGGGAGTACTTC. This gives the protein CSVEESKGEYF. The full variable domain, with the rest looked up from reference TRBV29-1 and TRBJ2-5, is SAVISQKPSRDICQRGTSLTIQCQVDSQVTMMFWYRQQPGQSLTLIATANQGSEATYESGFVIDKFPISRPNLTFSTLTVSNMSPEDSSIYLCSVEESKGEYFGPGTRLLVL.

This clonotype was seen ten or more times. The genes are TRBV5-1 and TRBJ1-5; D is ambiguous. Germline-derived CDR1 and CDR2 are SGHRS and YFSETQ. Trimming pared 0 bases from V and 3 bases from J, leaving 7 bases between. The CDR3 is made up of 14 amino acids. The CDR3 sequence: CASSLVTVNQPQHF. Here the CDR3 DNA reads TGCGCCAGCAGCTTGGTAACAGTCAATCAGCCCCAGCATTTT.